These 21 T cell receptor beta chains originate from one sample sequenced in a study of T cell clonality in common variable immunodeficiency. The table came from immunoSEQ multiplex PCR; TCRdb's copy has only in-frame clones and leaves some out. The table lists approximately 20,000 clones, with no singletons. Antigens for these TCRs are unknown. Findings and caveats of the study: Reportedly, TCR beta sequences from common variable immunodeficiency showed fewer deletions and N-nucleotide insertions.

Sequenced: peripheral blood mononuclear cells. The receptors shown here come from a human donor with common variable immunodeficiency.

This clone was counted at least ten times. The read falls 3 residues short of the CDR3 end, and the missing part is taken from the germline J gene. The J gene is TRBJ2-2, the V gene TRBV2; 8 bases are a match to TRBD2. The CDR3 runs to 15 residues. Per the germline V gene, CDR1 is SNHLY and CDR2 is FYNNEI. J lost 0 bases, V lost 5 bases, and 2 bases had no gene match. The covered CDR3 bases are TGTGCCAGCAGTAAGACTAGCGCGAACACCGGGGAG. Protein product: CASSKTSANTGE. The CDR3 in full is CASSKTSANTGELFF.

There are many counts of this clone. The missing CDR3 end, 3 residues past where the read stops, is filled in from the germline J gene. The chain couples TRBV19 to TRBJ2-3; 7 positions match TRBD1. V dropped 1 base and J dropped 0; count of bases not matched to a gene: 7. This CDR3 has 17 residues. Germline assignment: CDR1 LNHDA and CDR2 SQIVND (reference sequence). This CDR3 reads CASSIVTGTASTDTQYF. CDR3 DNA, as far as it was read: TGTGCCAGTAGTATAGTAACCGGGACAGCTAGCACAGATACG.

Many counts were recorded for this clone. Other DNA sequences of this sample code for an identical CDR3. The CDR3 DNA, read in part, is TGTGCCAGCAGGGGAACAGGGGATTATGGC. It codes for CASRGTGDYG. The whole CDR3 sequence is CASRGTGDYGYTF. This sequence joins TRBV2 and TRBJ1-2, with 7 bases matching TRBD1. The read falls 3 residues short of the CDR3 end, and the missing part is taken from the germline J gene. This CDR3 has 13 amino acids. Losses at the gene ends were 6 bases for V and 5 bases for J; bases not matched to a gene: 6. Germline-derived CDR1 and CDR2 are SNHLY and FYNNEI.

This clone was seen at least ten times. The read terminates 3 residues before the CDR3 end, so the remaining end is supplied by the germline J gene. The chain links TRBV5-1 to TRBJ2-7; TRBD1 agrees at 7 bases. This CDR3 contains 16 residues. Germline V CDR1 and CDR2: SGHRS, YFSETQ. J was trimmed by 6 bases and V by 4 bases; bases with no gene match: 16. CDR3 DNA (partial): TGCGCCAGCAGCGTTGCCAGGGGGAGAGATACGGGCGAG. It codes for CASSVARGRDTGE. The entire CDR3 sequence reads CASSVARGRDTGEQYF.

This clone was seen at least ten times. Read sequence stops 3 residues before the CDR3 end, and the germline J gene provides the missing end. The chain combines TRBV30 with TRBJ1-6, with a weak D call TRBD1 (5 bases). Per the germline V gene, CDR1 is GTSNPN and CDR2 is SVGIG (reference sequence). V was cut by 1 base and J by 3 bases, with 16 bases left in between. The CDR3 has 17 amino acids. CDR3 DNA, as far as it was read: TGTGCCTGGAGTGGGTTCCAGGGAGATGTCTATAATTCACCC. Translated: CAWSGFQGDVYNSP. The full CDR3 sequence reads CAWSGFQGDVYNSPLHF.

This clone was counted at least ten times. With the read ending 3 residues before the CDR3 end, the germline J gene is used to fill in that end. The rearrangement links TRBV6-2 or TRBV6-3 to TRBJ2-5; perhaps TRBD2 as D (6 bases). The germline V gene encodes CDR1 MNHEY and CDR2 SVGEGT. V was pared by 5 bases and J by 2 bases, with 18 bases between. This CDR3 region has 16 residues. The CDR3 is CASSTDAGSGQETQYF. The covered CDR3 bases are TGTGCCAGCAGTACCGACGCGGGGAGTGGACAAGAGACC.

Ten or more counts support this clone. CDR3 protein: CSARDLGGAGDIQYF. The sequenced CDR3 bases are TGCAGTGCTAGAGATCTTGGGGGGGCCGGAGACATT. The genes are TRBV20-1 and TRBJ2-4; TRBD2 is a possible D gene (7 bases). The CDR3 extends 3 residues past the end of the read, so its final part is completed from the germline J gene. CDR1 is DFQATT, CDR2 SNEGSKA, per germline (reference sequence). Trimming removed 0 bases at V and 8 bases at J, with 17 bases between. The CDR3 runs to 15 residues.

This clone was found many times. The read gets to within 3 residues of the CDR3 end, and the germline J gene fills in the rest. The chain has TRBV5-1 and TRBJ2-2; weak D call: TRBD1 (6 bases). The CDR3 loop spans 14 amino acids. Germline values: CDR1 SGHRS, CDR2 YFSETQ. V was cut by 4 bases and J by 9 bases, with 16 bases left in between. CDR3 residues: CASSASTGNRELFF. CDR3 DNA (partial): TGCGCCAGCAGCGCTTCAACAGGGAACAGGGAG.

This clone was counted at least ten times. The read ends 3 residues before the CDR3 terminus; that terminus is restored from the germline J gene. This rearrangement joins TRBV30 to TRBJ1-1; tentative D call: TRBD1 (5 bases). CDR3 length equals 13 residues. Germline V gives CDR1 GTSNPN, CDR2 SVGIG (reference sequence). Trimming removed 4 bases from V and 3 bases from J, with 12 bases in between. CDR3 amino acids: CAWTWGGYTEAFF. The sequenced part of the CDR3 DNA is TGTGCCTGGACCTGGGGGGGATACACTGAA. The full variable domain, with the rest looked up from reference TRBV30 and TRBJ1-1, is SQTIHQWPATLVQPVGSPLSLECTVEGTSNPNLYWYRQAAGRGLQLLFYSVGIGQISSEVPQNLSASRPQDRQFILSSKKLLLSDSGFYLCAWTWGGYTEAFFGQGTRLTVV.

At least ten counts were recorded for this clone. The CDR3 end is not reached by the read, which stops 3 residues before it; the germline J gene fills it in. V usage is TRBV2 and J usage is TRBJ1-2; D gene ambiguous. This CDR3 comprises 14 residues. Trimming cost V 6 bases and J 0 bases, with 11 bases left between them. Germline lookup yields CDR1 SNHLY and CDR2 FYNNEI. Incomplete CDR3 DNA: TGTGCCAGCAGCGGGTCCACCGCTAACTATGGC. It yields the protein CASSGSTANYG. The whole CDR3 reads CASSGSTANYGYTF. The full variable domain, completed using reference TRBV2 and TRBJ1-2, is EPEVTQTPSHQVTQMGQEVILRCVPISNHLYFYWYRQILGQKVEFLVSFYNNEISEKSEIFDDQFSVERPDGSNFTLKIRSTKLEDSAMYFCASSGSTANYGYTFGSGTRLTVV.

This clone was counted ten times or more. The read is 3 residues too short to cover the CDR3 end, so that end is filled in from the germline J gene. The rearrangement uses TRBV7-2 and TRBJ2-7, with D possibly matching TRBD1 (6 bases). V lost 0 bases to trimming and J lost 0 bases, with 9 bases between them. The germline V gene has CDR1 SGHTA and CDR2 FQGNSA. This CDR3 region has 15 residues. The covered CDR3 bases are TGTGCCAGCAGCTTAGCGGTACAGGGCTCCTACGAG. Protein product: CASSLAVQGSYE. The whole CDR3 is CASSLAVQGSYEQYF.

This clone was seen many times. The read falls 3 residues short of the CDR3 end, and the missing part is taken from the germline J gene. This chain links TRBV6-2 or TRBV6-3 with TRBJ2-5, with 10 bases lining up with TRBD2. V lost 7 bases and J lost 3; bases outside the gene matches: 5. CDR1 and CDR2 from the germline V gene are MNHEY and SVGEGT. The CDR3 is made up of 14 amino acids. The sequenced part of the CDR3 DNA is TGTGCCAGCACTCGGGGACTAGCGAAAGAGACC. Protein sequence: CASTRGLAKET. From start to end, the CDR3 is CASTRGLAKETQYF.

This clone was counted many times. The sequence runs out 3 residues before the end of the CDR3; the remainder is reconstructed from the germline J gene. The chain combines TRBV5-4 with TRBJ1-2; D may be TRBD1 (6 bases). The CDR3 spans 15 residues. The germline gives CDR1 SGHNT, CDR2 YYREEE (reference sequence). V was trimmed by 4 bases and J by 7 bases, leaving 20 bases between them. CDR3 in amino acids: CASSLGQILTGGYTF. The CDR3 bases that were read are TGTGCCAGCAGCCTCGGACAGATTTTAACTGGTGGC.

This clone was found many times. The read ends 3 residues before the CDR3 terminus; that terminus is restored from the germline J gene. This chain connects TRBV5-1 to TRBJ2-5; 8 nucleotides align to TRBD2. There are 14 residues in the CDR3. Germline CDR1 and CDR2: SGHRS and YFSETQ. The V and J ends lost 2 bases and 4 bases, in that order; junction bases with no gene match: 4. This chain's CDR3 is CASSFRGGLETQYF. Incomplete CDR3 DNA: TGCGCCAGCAGCTTCCGGGGGGGGCTAGAGACC.

This clone has a count of ten or more. The read halts 3 residues ahead of the CDR3 end, with the missing end drawn from the germline J gene. The chain employs TRBV19 and TRBJ2-3; TRBD2 agrees at 11 bases. J gave up 2 bases and V 6 bases, and 4 bases lay outside the gene matches. Germline CDR1 LNHDA, CDR2 SQIVND (reference sequence). The CDR3 has 15 amino acids. The CDR3 sequence is CASRPLAGVTDTQYF. The sequenced CDR3 bases are TGTGCCAGTAGACCACTAGCGGGGGTCACAGATACG.

In its sample, this clone is medium-sized. Coverage ceases 3 residues before the CDR3 finishes, and the germline J gene fills in the end. The genes are TRBV18 and TRBJ1-5; 7 bases map to TRBD1. Germline V CDR1 and CDR2: KGHSH, LQKENI. V lost 5 bases and J lost 2; bases outside the gene matches: 3. The length of the CDR3 is 14 residues. CDR3 DNA, as far as it was read: TGTGCCAGCTCAACTGACAGGGGCAATCAGCCC. Residues: CASSTDRGNQP. The CDR3 reads in full as CASSTDRGNQPQHF. The full variable domain, rest sourced from reference TRBV18 and TRBJ1-5, is NAGVMQNPRHLVRRRGQEARLRCSPMKGHSHVYWYRQLPEEGLKFMVYLQKENIIDESGMPKERFSAEFPKEGPSILRIQQVVRGDSAAYFCASSTDRGNQPQHFGDGTRLSIL.

In its sample, this clone was seen many times. The read falls 3 residues short of the CDR3 end, and the missing part is taken from the germline J gene. The chain joins TRBV5-5 to TRBJ1-1, with a tentative D call TRBD1 (5 bases). The CDR3 extends over 14 amino acids. Germline CDR1 reads SGHKS; CDR2 reads YYEKEE (reference sequence). The DNA read from the CDR3 is TGTGCCAGCAGCTTGGGCGGGGCATCCCGAGGA. Encoded protein: CASSLGGASRG. The CDR3, in full, reads CASSLGGASRGAFF.

At least ten counts were recorded for this clone. The CDR3 here is CASRQAGMYNEQFF. The sequenced part of the CDR3 DNA is TGTGCCAGCAGACAAGCGGGGATGTACAATGAG. The gene calls are TRBV6-2 or TRBV6-3 and TRBJ2-1; the match to TRBD2 covers 7 bases. From the germline J gene comes the end of the CDR3, since the read stops 3 residues before it. Trimming removed 6 bases from V and 4 bases from J; junction bases left unmatched: 6. Germline V gives CDR1 MNHEY, CDR2 SVGEGT. The CDR3 is made up of 14 amino acids.

This clone was detected ten times or more. The read falls 3 residues short of the CDR3 end, and the missing part is taken from the germline J gene. This chain connects TRBV20-1 to TRBJ2-3; 7 nucleotides line up with TRBD2. Germline loops: CDR1 DFQATT, CDR2 SNEGSKA (reference sequence). V dropped 6 bases and J dropped 6; count of bases not matched to a gene: 15. The CDR3 extends over 15 amino acids. Partial CDR3 DNA: TGCAGTGCCCCGAGTCGGACGGGAGGCGGGGATACG. Translating it yields CSAPSRTGGGDT. The entire CDR3 sequence reads CSAPSRTGGGDTQYF.

A note on this clone: The read ends 3 residues before the CDR3 terminus; that terminus is restored from the germline J gene. The V gene is TRBV29-1, the J gene TRBJ1-5; D is ambiguous. Germline V lookup: CDR1 SQVTM, CDR2 ANQGSEA. V gave up 1 base and J gave up 2 bases, with 6 bases separating them. CDR3 size: 13 residues. The CDR3 is CSVEVSGNQPQHF. CDR3 bases read: TGCAGCGTTGAAGTTTCTGGCAATCAGCCC.

Ten or more counts support this clone. CDR3: CASRRGAHTGELFF. Partial CDR3 DNA: TGTGCCAGCAGACGGGGGGCTCACACCGGGGAG. The chain recombines TRBV2 with TRBJ2-2, with D possibly being TRBD2 (7 bases). The observed sequence ends 3 residues before the CDR3 terminus, with the missing tail filled in from the germline J gene. The V end was cut by 6 bases, the J end by 3 bases, with 11 bases between. Germline CDR1 reads SNHLY; CDR2 reads FYNNEI. This CDR3 region has 14 residues.